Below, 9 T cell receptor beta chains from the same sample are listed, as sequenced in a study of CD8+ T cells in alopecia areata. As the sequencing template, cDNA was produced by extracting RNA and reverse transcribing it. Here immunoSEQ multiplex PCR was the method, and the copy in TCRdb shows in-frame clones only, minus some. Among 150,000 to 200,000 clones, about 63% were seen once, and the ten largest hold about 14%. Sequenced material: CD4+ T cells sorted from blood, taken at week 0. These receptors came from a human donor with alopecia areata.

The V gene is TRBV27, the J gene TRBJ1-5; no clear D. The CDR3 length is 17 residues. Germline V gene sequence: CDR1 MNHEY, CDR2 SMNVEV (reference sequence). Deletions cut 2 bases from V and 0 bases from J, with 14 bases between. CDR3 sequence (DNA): TGTGCCAGCAGTTTAGCATCGATCGTGAATAGCAATCAGCCCCAGCATTTT. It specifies CASSLASIVNSNQPQHF.

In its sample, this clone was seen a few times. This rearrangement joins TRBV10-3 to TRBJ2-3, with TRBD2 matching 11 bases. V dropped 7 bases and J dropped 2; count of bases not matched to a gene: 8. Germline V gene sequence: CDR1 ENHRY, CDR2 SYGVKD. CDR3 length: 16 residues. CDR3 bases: TGTGCCATCAAACTCACTAGCGGGGGATACACAGATACGCAGTATTTT. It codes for CAIKLTSGGYTDTQYF.

The CDR3 region has the DNA TGTGCCAGCGCAAGGGGGCGAGATAACTATGGCTACACCTTC. It codes for CASARGRDNYGYTF. This chain joins TRBV2 and TRBJ1-2; TRBD1 aligns across 7 bases. Looked up from germline, CDR1 is SNHLY and CDR2 is FYNNEI. This CDR3 comprises 14 residues. V shed 8 bases, J shed 1 base, and the junction held 7 bases outside the gene matches.

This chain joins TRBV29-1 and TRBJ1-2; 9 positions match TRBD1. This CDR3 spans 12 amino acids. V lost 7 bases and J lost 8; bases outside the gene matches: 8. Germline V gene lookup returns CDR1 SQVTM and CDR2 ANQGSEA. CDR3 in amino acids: CSGSDRGNGYTF. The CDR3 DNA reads TGCAGCGGATCCGACAGGGGGAACGGCTACACCTTC.

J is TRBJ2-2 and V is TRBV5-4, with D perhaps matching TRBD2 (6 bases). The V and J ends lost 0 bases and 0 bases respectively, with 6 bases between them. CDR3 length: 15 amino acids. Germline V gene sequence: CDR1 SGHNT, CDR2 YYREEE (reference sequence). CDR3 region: CASSLGGANTGELFF. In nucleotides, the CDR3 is TGTGCCAGCAGCTTGGGCGGGGCGAACACCGGGGAGCTGTTTTTT. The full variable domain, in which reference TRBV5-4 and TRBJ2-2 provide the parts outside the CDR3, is ETGVTQSPTHLIKTRGQQVTLRCSSQSGHNTVSWYQQALGQGPQFIFQYYREEENGRGNFPPRFSGLQFPNYSSELNVNALELDDSALYLCASSLGGANTGELFFGEGSRLTVL.

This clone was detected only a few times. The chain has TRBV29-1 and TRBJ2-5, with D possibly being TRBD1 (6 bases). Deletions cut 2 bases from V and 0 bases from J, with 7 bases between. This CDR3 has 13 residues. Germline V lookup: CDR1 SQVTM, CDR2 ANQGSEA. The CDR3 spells CSVEQGYQETQYF. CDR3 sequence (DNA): TGCAGCGTTGAACAGGGGTACCAAGAGACCCAGTACTTC.

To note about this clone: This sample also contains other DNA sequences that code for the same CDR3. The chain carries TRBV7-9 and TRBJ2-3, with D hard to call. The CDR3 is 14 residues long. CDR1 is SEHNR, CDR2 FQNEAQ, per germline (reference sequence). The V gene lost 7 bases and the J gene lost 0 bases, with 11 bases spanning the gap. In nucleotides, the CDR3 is TGTGCCAGCACCCCTGGGGTTAGCACAGATACGCAGTATTTT. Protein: CASTPGVSTDTQYF.

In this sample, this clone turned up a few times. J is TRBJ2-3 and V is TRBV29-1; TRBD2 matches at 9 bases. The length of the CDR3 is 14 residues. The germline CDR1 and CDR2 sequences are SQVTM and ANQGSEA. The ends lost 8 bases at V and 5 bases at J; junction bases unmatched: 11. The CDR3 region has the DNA TGCAGCACCGACGCCCTAGCGGGGTTAGATACGCAGTATTTT. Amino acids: CSTDALAGLDTQYF.

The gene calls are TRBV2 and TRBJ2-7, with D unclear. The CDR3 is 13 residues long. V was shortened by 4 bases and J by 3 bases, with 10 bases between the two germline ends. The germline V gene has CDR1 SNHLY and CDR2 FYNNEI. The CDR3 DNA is TGTGCCAGCAGTGGGGTCCTTAACTACGAGCAGTACTTC. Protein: CASSGVLNYEQYF.